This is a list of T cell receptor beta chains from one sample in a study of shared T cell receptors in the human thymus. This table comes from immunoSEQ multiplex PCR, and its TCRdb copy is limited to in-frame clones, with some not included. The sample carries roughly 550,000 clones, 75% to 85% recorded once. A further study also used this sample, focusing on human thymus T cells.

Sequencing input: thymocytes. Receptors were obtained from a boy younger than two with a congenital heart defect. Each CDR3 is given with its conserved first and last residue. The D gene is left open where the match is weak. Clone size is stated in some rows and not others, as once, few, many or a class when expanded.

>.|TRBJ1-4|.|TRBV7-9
CASSPGEKLFF
TGTGCCAGCAGCCCAGGCGAAAAACTGTTTTTT
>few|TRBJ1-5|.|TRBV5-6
CASSFGPVTQPQHF
TGTGCCAGCAGCTTTGGGCCCGTAACCCAGCCCCAGCATTTT
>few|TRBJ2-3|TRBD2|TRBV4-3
CASSPEGGRGTDTQYF
TGCGCCAGCAGCCCAGAGGGCGGGAGAGGGACAGATACGCAGTATTTT
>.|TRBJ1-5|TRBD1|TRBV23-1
CASSQCRPGQGNQPQHF
TGCGCCAGCAGTCAATGTCGCCCAGGACAGGGGAATCAGCCCCAGCATTTT
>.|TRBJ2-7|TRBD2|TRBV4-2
CASSQAPAGVSYEQYF
TGTGCCAGCAGCCAGGCCCCAGCGGGAGTCTCCTACGAGCAGTACTTC
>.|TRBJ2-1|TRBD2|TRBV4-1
CASSPTSGRSNEQFF
TGCGCCAGCAGCCCTACTAGCGGGAGATCCAATGAGCAGTTCTTC
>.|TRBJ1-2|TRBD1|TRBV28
CASSPPAGQEYGYTF
TGTGCCAGCAGTCCTCCAGCCGGACAGGAGTATGGCTACACCTTC
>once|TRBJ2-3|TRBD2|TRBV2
CASRLAGKSSTDTQYF
TGTGCCAGCAGGCTAGCGGGGAAATCTAGCACAGATACGCAGTATTTT
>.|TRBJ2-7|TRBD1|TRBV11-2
CASLLGQGSYEQYF
TGTGCCAGCTTGTTGGGACAGGGATCCTACGAGCAGTACTTC
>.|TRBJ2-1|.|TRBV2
CASKGGPRNEQFF
TGTGCCAGCAAGGGAGGACCGCGCAATGAGCAGTTCTTC
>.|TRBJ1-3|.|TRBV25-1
CASSERDKFSGNTIYF
TGTGCCAGCAGTGAAAGGGACAAATTCTCTGGAAACACCATATATTTT
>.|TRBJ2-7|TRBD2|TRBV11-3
CAGGLSAGGEQYF
TGTGCCGGGGGGTTATCGGCCGGGGGGGAGCAGTACTTC
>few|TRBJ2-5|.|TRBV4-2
CASSQRETQYF
TGTGCCAGCAGCCAACGGGAGACCCAGTACTTC
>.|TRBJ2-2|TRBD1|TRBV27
CASSLGQGARHGELFF
TGTGCCAGCAGTTTGGGACAGGGGGCGCGTCACGGGGAGCTGTTTTTT
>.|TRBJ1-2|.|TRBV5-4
CASSAGGLDYGYTF
TGTGCCAGCAGCGCCGGGGGGTTAGACTATGGCTACACCTTC
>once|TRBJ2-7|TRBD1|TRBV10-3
CAIRTWDRSYEQYF
TGTGCCATCCGGACCTGGGACAGGTCCTACGAGCAGTACTTC
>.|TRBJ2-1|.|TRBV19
CASSIGGLYNEQFF
TGTGCCAGTAGTATAGGTGGACTGTACAATGAGCAGTTCTTC
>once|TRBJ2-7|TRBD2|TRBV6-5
CASSYPSSGSYEQYF
TGTGCCAGCAGTTACCCCTCTAGCGGGAGCTACGAGCAGTACTTC
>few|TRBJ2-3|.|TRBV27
CASSRLAPSTDTQYF
TGTGCCAGCAGCCGTCTAGCCCCTAGCACAGATACGCAGTATTTT
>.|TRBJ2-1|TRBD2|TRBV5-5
CASSAPGSGSYNEQFF
TGTGCCAGCAGCGCCCCTGGCAGCGGGAGTTACAATGAGCAGTTCTTC
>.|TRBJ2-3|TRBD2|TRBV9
CASSVTDLKYSGSGTDTQYF
TGTGCCAGCAGCGTCACGGACTTGAAATACAGCGGGAGCGGCACAGATACGCAGTATTTT
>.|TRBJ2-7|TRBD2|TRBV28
CASSLPLGLACVEQYF
TGTGCCAGCAGTTTACCTCTCGGACTAGCATGCGTCGAGCAGTACTTC
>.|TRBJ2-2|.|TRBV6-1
CASTPRESGELFF
TGTGCCAGCACACCTCGGGAGTCCGGGGAGCTGTTTTTT
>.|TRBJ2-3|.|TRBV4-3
CASSQGSGSTDTQYF
TGCGCCAGCAGCCAAGGCAGCGGGAGCACAGATACGCAGTATTTT
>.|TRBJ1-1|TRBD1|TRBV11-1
CASSQGQLNTEAFF
TGTGCCAGCAGCCAGGGACAGCTGAACACTGAAGCTTTCTTT
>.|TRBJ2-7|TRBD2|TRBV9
CASSFRTSGKYEQYF
TGTGCCAGCAGCTTCCGGACTAGCGGGAAATACGAGCAGTACTTC
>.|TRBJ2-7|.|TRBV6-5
CASRGARGAYEQYF
TGTGCCAGCAGGGGTGCTAGGGGCGCCTACGAGCAGTACTTC
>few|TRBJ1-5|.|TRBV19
CASTRGWVKEYSNQPQHF
TGTGCCAGTACCCGAGGGTGGGTTAAGGAGTATAGCAATCAGCCCCAGCATTTT
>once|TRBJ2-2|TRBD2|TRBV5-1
CASSLGGRDTGELFF
TGCGCCAGCAGCTTGGGAGGGAGGGACACCGGGGAGCTGTTTTTT
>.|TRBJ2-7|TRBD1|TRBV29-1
CSVRRGTGGMGHYEQYF
TGCAGCGTCCGCCGTGGGACAGGGGGAATGGGGCACTACGAGCAGTACTTC
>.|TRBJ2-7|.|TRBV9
CASSVVPLSGATHEQYF
TGTGCCAGCAGCGTAGTCCCCCTAAGCGGAGCGACCCACGAGCAGTACTTC
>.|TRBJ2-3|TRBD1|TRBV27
CASTGTGPRGDTQYF
TGTGCCAGCACTGGGACAGGACCTAGAGGAGATACGCAGTATTTT
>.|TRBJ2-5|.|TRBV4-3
CASSQQTLPGLPSEETQYF
TGCGCCAGCAGCCAACAAACCCTACCGGGACTCCCCTCCGAAGAGACCCAGTACTTC
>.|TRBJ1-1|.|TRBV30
CAWKARGVGSMNTEAFF
TGTGCCTGGAAGGCCCGCGGGGTGGGATCCATGAACACTGAAGCTTTCTTT
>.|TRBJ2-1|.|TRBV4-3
CASSQDPWPYNEQFF
TGCGCCAGCAGCCAAGACCCCTGGCCCTACAATGAGCAGTTCTTC
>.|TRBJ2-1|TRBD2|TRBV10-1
CASQGLAGDPGGEQFF
TGCGCCAGCCAGGGACTAGCGGGAGACCCGGGAGGTGAGCAGTTCTTC
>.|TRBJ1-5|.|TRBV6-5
CASWPRGDQPQHF
TGTGCCAGCTGGCCCCGGGGGGATCAGCCCCAGCATTTT
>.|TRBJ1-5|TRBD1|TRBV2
CASRQGKGNQPQHF
TGTGCCAGTAGACAGGGTAAGGGCAATCAGCCCCAGCATTTT
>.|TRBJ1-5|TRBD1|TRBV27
CASSYRQGAHQPQHF
TGTGCCAGCAGTTACAGACAGGGGGCACATCAGCCCCAGCATTTT